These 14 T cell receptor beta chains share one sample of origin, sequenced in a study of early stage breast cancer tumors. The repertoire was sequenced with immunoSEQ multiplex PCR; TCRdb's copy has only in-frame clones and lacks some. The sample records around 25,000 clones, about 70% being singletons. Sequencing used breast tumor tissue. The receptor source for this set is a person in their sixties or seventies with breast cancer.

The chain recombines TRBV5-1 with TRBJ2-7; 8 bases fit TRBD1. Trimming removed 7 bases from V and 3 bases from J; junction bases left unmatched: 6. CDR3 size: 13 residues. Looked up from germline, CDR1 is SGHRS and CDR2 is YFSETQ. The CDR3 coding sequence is TGCGCCAGCGGACAGGGTAGGGGCTACGAGCAGTACTTC. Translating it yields CASGQGRGYEQYF.

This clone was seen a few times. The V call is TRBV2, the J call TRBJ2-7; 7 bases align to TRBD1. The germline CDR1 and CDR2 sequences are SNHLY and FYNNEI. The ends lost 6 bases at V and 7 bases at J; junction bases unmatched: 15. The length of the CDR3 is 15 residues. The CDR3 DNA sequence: TGTGCCAGCAGGGCGACGAGGGGGCGCCTCGCGGAGCAGTACTTC. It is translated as CASRATRGRLAEQYF.

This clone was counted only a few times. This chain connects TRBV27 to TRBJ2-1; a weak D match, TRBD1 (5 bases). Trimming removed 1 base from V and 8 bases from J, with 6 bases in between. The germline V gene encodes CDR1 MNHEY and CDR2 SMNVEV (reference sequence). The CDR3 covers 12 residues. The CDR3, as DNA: TGTGCCAGCAGTTTATGGGGCGATGAGCAGTTCTTC. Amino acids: CASSLWGDEQFF.

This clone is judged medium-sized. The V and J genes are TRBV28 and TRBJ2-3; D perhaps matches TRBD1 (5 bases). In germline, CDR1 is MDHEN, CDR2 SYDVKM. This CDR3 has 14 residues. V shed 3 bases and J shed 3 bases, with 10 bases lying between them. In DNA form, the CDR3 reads TGTGCCAGCAGTTTTCTGGCAGGGACAGATACGCAGTATTTT. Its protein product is CASSFLAGTDTQYF. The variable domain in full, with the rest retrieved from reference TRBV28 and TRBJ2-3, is DVKVTQSSRYLVKRTGEKVFLECVQDMDHENMFWYRQDPGLGLRLIYFSYDVKMKEKGDIPEGYSVSREKKERFSLILESASTNQTSMYLCASSFLAGTDTQYFGPGTRLTVL.

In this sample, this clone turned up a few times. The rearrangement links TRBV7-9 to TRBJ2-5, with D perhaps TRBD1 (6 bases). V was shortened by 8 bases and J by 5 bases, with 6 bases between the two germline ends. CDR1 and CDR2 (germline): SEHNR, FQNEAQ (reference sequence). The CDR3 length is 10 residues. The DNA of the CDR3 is TGTGCCAGCCAGGGGGAGACCCAGTACTTC. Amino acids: CASQGETQYF. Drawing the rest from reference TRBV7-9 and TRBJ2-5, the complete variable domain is DTGVSQNPRHKITKRGQNVTFRCDPISEHNRLYWYRQTLGQGPEFLTYFQNEAQLEKSRLLSDRFSAERPKGSFSTLEIQRTEQGDSAMYLCASQGETQYFGPGTRLLVL.

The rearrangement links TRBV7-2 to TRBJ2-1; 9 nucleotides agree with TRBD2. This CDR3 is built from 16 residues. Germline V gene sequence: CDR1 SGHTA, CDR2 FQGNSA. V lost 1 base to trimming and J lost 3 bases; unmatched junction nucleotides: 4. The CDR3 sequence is CASSLEGTSHYNEQFF. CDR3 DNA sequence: TGTGCCAGCAGCTTAGAAGGGACTAGCCACTACAATGAGCAGTTCTTC.

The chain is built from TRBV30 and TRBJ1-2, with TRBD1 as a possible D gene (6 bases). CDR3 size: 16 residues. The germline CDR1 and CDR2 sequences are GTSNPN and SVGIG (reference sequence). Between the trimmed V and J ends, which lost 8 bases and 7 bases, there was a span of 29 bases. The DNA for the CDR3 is TGTGCCCTGATGGTACAGGGTGCGCGGAGCGGGGGTGGCTACACCTTC. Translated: CALMVQGARSGGGYTF.

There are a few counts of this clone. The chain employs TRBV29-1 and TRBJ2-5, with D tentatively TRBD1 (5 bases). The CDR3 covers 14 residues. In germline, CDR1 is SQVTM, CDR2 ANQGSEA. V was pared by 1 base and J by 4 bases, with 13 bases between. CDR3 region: CSVEARAVRETQYF. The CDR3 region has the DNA TGCAGCGTTGAAGCCAGGGCTGTGCGAGAGACCCAGTACTTC. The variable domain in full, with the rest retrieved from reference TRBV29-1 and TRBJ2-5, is SAVISQKPSRDICQRGTSLTIQCQVDSQVTMMFWYRQQPGQSLTLIATANQGSEATYESGFVIDKFPISRPNLTFSTLTVSNMSPEDSSIYLCSVEARAVRETQYFGPGTRLLVL.

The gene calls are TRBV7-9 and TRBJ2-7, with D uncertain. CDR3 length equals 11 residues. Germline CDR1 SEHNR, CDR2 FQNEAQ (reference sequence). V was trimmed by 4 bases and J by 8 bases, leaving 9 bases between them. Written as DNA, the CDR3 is TGTGCCAGCAGCTCCAGTAAAAAGCAGTACTTC. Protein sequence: CASSSSKKQYF. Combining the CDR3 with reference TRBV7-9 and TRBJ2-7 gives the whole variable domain DTGVSQNPRHKITKRGQNVTFRCDPISEHNRLYWYRQTLGQGPEFLTYFQNEAQLEKSRLLSDRFSAERPKGSFSTLEIQRTEQGDSAMYLCASSSSKKQYFGPGTRLTVT.

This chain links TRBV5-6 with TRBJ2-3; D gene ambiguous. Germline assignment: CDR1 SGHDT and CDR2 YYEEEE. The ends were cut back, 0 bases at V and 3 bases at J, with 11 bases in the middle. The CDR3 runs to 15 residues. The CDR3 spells CASSLAAVLTDTQYF. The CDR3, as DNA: TGTGCCAGCAGCTTGGCGGCGGTACTAACAGATACGCAGTATTTT.

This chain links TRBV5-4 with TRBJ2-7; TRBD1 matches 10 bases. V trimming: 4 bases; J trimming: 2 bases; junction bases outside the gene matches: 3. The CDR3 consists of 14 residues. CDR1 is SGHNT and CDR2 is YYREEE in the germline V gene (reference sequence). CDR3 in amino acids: CASSQGQGTYEQYF. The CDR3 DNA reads TGTGCCAGCAGCCAGGGACAGGGGACCTACGAGCAGTACTTC.

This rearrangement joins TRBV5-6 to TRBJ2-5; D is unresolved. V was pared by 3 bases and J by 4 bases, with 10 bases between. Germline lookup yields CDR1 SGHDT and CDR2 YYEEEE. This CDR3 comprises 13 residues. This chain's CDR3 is CASSSLPVETQYF. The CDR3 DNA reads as TGTGCCAGCAGCTCTCTCCCTGTAGAGACCCAGTACTTC.

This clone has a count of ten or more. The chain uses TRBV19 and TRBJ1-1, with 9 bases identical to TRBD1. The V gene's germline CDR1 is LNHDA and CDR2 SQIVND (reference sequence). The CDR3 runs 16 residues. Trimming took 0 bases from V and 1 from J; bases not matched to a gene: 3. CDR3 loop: CASSIERGQGNTEAFF. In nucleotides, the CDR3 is TGTGCCAGTAGTATAGAAAGGGGACAGGGGAACACTGAAGCTTTCTTT.

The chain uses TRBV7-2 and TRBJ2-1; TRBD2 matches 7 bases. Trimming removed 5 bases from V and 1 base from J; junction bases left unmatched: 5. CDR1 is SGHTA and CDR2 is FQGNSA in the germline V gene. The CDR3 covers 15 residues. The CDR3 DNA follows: TGTGCCAGCAGCCTCTGGACTAGTTCCTACAATGAGCAGTTCTTC. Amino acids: CASSLWTSSYNEQFF. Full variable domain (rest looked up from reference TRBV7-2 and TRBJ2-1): GAGVSQSPSNKVTEKGKDVELRCDPISGHTALYWYRQSLGQGLEFLIYFQGNSAPDKSGLPSDRFSAERTGGSVSTLTIQRTQQEDSAVYLCASSLWTSSYNEQFFGPGTRLTVL.